Shown below are 10 T cell receptor beta chains from a single sample sequenced in a study of T cells after yellow fever vaccination (dated by TCRdb to between 2019 and 2020). Explained via the paper, the treatment or condition label denotes: live attenuated yellow fever vaccine strain. Receptors were amplified or captured by 5' RACE. Data came from an Illumina HiSeq 2500. The raw public data were reprocessed by TCRdb itself: fastp quality trimming at Q25, MiXCR clonotype calling, in-frame beta chains only. A single entry per CDR3 protein holds the most common genes and DNA from its merged rows. The sample table contains roughly 310,000 distinct CDR3 sequences; only one count was recorded for about 9.5% of them. The ten most abundant clones make up 15% to 20% of the sample. This sample comprised PBMCs, obtained on the day of the first yellow fever vaccination. These TCRs come from a man younger than 30 who received the YFV17D yellow fever vaccine.

This clonotype occurred many times. The gene calls are TRBV15 and TRBJ2-3, with 11 bases that match TRBD2. CDR3 length: 16 amino acids. Germline trimming cut 5 bases from V and 6 bases from J; bases unmatched to any gene: 10. Germline assignment: CDR1 LNHNV and CDR2 YYDKDF (reference sequence). The CDR3 bases are TGTGCCACCAGCTCCCGACTAGCGGGGCCGGGGGATACGCAGTATTTT. It encodes CATSSRLAGPGDTQYF.

The chain employs TRBV6-2 or TRBV6-3 and TRBJ2-6; D is uncertain. The germline gives CDR1 MNHEY, CDR2 SVGEGT. Trimming removed 1 base at V and 0 bases at J, with 10 bases between. The length of the CDR3 is 17 residues. The CDR3 nucleotides read TGTGCCAGCAGTTACTTTGGCGGACGCTCTGGGGCCAACGTCCTGACTTTC. This encodes CASSYFGGRSGANVLTF.

At least ten counts were recorded for this clonotype. The chain recombines TRBV5-1 with TRBJ2-1, with D maybe TRBD1 (6 bases). Germline V gives CDR1 SGHRS, CDR2 YFSETQ. V lost 4 bases to trimming and J lost 5 bases, with 16 bases between them. CDR3 length: 15 residues. The CDR3 DNA sequence: TGCGCCAGCAGCCCCGACGGGACACTGAACAATGAGCAGTTCTTC. Protein product: CASSPDGTLNNEQFF.

The V gene is TRBV7-9, the J gene TRBJ2-7, with 9 bases identical to TRBD1. The trim removed 5 bases at V and 5 bases at J, leaving 13 bases unmatched. The CDR3 spans 16 residues. Germline V gene data show CDR1 as SEHNR and CDR2 as FQNEAQ (reference sequence). This CDR3 reads CASSLPTGTGIDEQYF. CDR3 in DNA: TGTGCCAGCAGCCTCCCAACCGGGACAGGGATCGACGAGCAGTACTTC.

This clonotype was found a few times. V and J are TRBV2 and TRBJ2-1, with D tentatively TRBD2 (5 bases). The CDR3 length is 14 residues. The ends were cut back, 8 bases at V and 5 bases at J, with 16 bases in the middle. Germline-derived CDR1 and CDR2 are SNHLY and FYNNEI. This CDR3 is CASLTERTDNEQFF. The CDR3 nucleotides read TGTGCCAGCCTCACAGAGAGGACTGACAATGAGCAGTTCTTC.

The gene calls are TRBV7-2 and TRBJ1-4; possibly TRBD1 for D (6 bases). Germline V gene lookup returns CDR1 SGHTA and CDR2 FQGNSA. Trimming cost V 4 bases and J 4 bases, with 10 bases left between them. The CDR3 sequence is 14 residues long. The chain's CDR3 is CASSSTGLNEKLFF. CDR3 nucleotides: TGTGCCAGCAGCTCAACAGGGCTTAATGAAAAACTGTTTTTT.

In this sample, this clonotype turned up a few times. The chain has TRBV3-1 and TRBJ2-6; D gene uncertain. Germline V CDR1 and CDR2: LGHDT, YNNKEL (reference sequence). CDR3 length: 15 residues. Trimming removed 1 base at V and 3 bases at J, with 7 bases between. This chain's CDR3 is CASSQGRDGANVLTF. CDR3 in DNA: TGTGCCAGCAGCCAAGGAAGGGATGGGGCCAACGTCCTGACTTTC.

Remarks on this clonotype: One junction end disagrees with the germline gene, perhaps due to a read error. The chain has TRBV4-3 and TRBJ1-6, with unresolved D. This CDR3 is 13 amino acids long. CDR1 is LGHNA, CDR2 YSLEER, per germline. Here the CDR3 DNA reads TGCGCCAGCGGCCAAGGTTGGGATTCACCCCTCCACTTT. It is translated as CASGQGWDSPLHF.

This clonotype was counted at least ten times. The CDR3 sequence is CASSSQFYSGNTIYF. In DNA, the CDR3 is TGTGCCAGCAGCTCCCAGTTCTACTCTGGAAACACCATATATTTT. The chain is built from TRBV5-6 and TRBJ1-3; D gene unclear. The V end lost 3 bases, the J end lost 0 bases, and 10 bases lay between the germline ends. Germline V CDR1 and CDR2: SGHDT, YYEEEE. This CDR3 spans 15 amino acids.

This clonotype was observed a handful of times. The CDR3 nucleotides read TGTGCCAGCAGTGAATCGCATGCAACTAATGAAAAACTGTTTTTT. It is translated as CASSESHATNEKLFF. The rearrangement joins TRBV25-1 to TRBJ1-4; D unresolved. From germline, CDR1 is MGHDK and CDR2 SYGVNS. The CDR3 is 15 amino acids. V lost 1 base and J lost 0, with 6 bases in between.